Detailed here is one T cell receptor (beta chain). As yet, its antigen is unknown. Unsorted whole blood supplied the blood RNA, and germline DNA was isolated too. Reverse transcription of approximately 520 ng total RNA with a constant-region primer produced TCR beta cDNA. Employing slightly modified ARM-PCR, three nested multiplex PCR rounds were run, and these gave rise to the TCR beta libraries. MiXCR, run by TCRdb on the multiplex PCR reads, gives a single entry per CDR3 protein. Here the sample spans roughly 180,000 distinct CDR3 sequences, about 60% being singletons. The source of the sample is a study of tumor-infiltrating lymphocytes in primary liver carcinoma. The study, taken as a whole, reports: The samples were not sorted (they were bulk), so CD4+ and CD8+ repertoires were not compared.

This receptor was identified in a man aged 35-49 years with primary liver carcinoma and hepatitis B virus infection. The specimen was peripheral blood.

CDR3 sequence (DNA): TGTGCCAGCAGCTTAAAACGGCAGGGTCTCTCTAGCACAGATACGCAGTATTTT. Translation: CASSLKRQGLSSTDTQYF. V usage is TRBV7-9 and J usage is TRBJ2-3; weak D call: TRBD1 (5 bases). Germline CDR1 SEHNR, CDR2 FQNEAQ (reference sequence). CDR3 length: 18 amino acids. V dropped 2 bases and J dropped 0 bases, with 18 bases sitting between them.